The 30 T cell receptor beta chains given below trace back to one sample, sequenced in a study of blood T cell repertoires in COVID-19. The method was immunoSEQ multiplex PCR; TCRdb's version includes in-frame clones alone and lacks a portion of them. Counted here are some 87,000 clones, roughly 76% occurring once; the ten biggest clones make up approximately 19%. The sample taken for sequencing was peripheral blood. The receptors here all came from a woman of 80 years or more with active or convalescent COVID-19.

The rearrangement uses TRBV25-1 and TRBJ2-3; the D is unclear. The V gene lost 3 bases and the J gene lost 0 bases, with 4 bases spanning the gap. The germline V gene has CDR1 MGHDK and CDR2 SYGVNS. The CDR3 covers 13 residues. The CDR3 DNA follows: TGTGCCAGCAGTGATCCTAGCACAGATACGCAGTATTTT. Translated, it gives CASSDPSTDTQYF.

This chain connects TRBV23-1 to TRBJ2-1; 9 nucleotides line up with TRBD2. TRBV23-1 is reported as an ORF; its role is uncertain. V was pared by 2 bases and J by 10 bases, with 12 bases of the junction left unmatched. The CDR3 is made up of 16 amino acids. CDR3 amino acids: CASSQGSGGGAREQFF. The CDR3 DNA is TGCGCCAGCAGTCAAGGTAGTGGCGGGGGGGCCCGGGAGCAGTTCTTC.

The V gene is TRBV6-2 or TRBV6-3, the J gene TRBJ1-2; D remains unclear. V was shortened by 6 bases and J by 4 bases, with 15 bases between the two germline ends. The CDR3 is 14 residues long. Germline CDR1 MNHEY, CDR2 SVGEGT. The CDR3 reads CASSSRADSYGYTF. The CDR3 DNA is TGTGCCAGCAGCTCGAGGGCAGACTCCTATGGCTACACCTTC.

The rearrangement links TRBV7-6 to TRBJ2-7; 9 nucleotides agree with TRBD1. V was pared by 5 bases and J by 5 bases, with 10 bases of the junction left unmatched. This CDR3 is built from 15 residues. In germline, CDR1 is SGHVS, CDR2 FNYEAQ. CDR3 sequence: CASSPIGTGLNEQYF. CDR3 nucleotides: TGTGCCAGCAGCCCAATAGGGACAGGGCTGAACGAGCAGTACTTC.

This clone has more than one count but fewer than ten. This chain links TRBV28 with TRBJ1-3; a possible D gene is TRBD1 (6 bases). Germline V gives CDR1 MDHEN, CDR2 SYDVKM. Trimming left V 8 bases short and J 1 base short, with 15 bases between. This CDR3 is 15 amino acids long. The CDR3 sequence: CASGGGPRSGNTIYF. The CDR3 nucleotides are TGTGCCAGCGGTGGGGGCCCCCGGTCTGGAAACACCATATATTTT.

The CDR3: CASKAGALISSYEQYF. CDR3 nucleotides: TGTGCCAGCAAGGCAGGGGCGCTAATTAGCTCCTACGAGCAGTACTTC. V usage is TRBV28 and J usage is TRBJ2-7, with D possibly matching TRBD1 (6 bases). Germline V gene data show CDR1 as MDHEN and CDR2 as SYDVKM. The CDR3 consists of 16 residues. Trimming cost V 7 bases and J 0 bases, with 19 bases left between them.

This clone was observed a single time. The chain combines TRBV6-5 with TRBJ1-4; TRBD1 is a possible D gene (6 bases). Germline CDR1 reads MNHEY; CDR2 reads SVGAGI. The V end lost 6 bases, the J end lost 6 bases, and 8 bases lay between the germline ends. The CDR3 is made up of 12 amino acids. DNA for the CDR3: TGTGCCAGCAGACAGGGCGATGAAAAACTGTTTTTT. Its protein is CASRQGDEKLFF.

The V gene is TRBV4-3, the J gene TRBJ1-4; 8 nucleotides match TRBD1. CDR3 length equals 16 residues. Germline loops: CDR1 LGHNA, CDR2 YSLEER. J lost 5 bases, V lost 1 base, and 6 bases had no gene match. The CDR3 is CASSQASGGKNEKLFF. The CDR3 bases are TGCGCCAGCAGCCAAGCCTCAGGGGGCAAGAATGAAAAACTGTTTTTT.

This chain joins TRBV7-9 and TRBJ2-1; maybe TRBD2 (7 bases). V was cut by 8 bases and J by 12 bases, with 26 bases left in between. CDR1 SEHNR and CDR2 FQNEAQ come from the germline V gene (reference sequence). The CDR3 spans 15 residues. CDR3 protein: CASQFLGGVNLVQFF. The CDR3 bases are TGTGCCAGCCAGTTTTTAGGGGGGGTAAACCTGGTGCAGTTCTTC.

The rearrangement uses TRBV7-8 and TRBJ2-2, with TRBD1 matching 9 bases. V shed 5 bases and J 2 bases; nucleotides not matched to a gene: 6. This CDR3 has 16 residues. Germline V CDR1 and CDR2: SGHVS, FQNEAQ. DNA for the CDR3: TGTGCCAGCAGCACGCCGGGACAGGGAAACACCGGGGAGCTGTTTTTT. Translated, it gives CASSTPGQGNTGELFF.

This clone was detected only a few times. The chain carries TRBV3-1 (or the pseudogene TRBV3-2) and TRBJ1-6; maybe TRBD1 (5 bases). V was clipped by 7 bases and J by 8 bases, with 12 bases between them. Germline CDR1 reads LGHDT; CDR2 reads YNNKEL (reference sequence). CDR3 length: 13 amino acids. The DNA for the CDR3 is TGTGCCAGCACCAGGGAATGGGATTCACCCCTCCACTTT. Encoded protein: CASTREWDSPLHF.

The CDR3 DNA is TGTGCCAGCAGCGGCAGGACAGGGGGGGATGAAAAACTGTTTTTT. Its translation: CASSGRTGGDEKLFF. The chain combines TRBV11-2 with TRBJ1-4, with 10 bases aligning to TRBD1. V shed 5 bases, J shed 6 bases, and the junction held 6 bases outside the gene matches. This CDR3 spans 15 amino acids. Per the germline V gene, CDR1 is SGHAT and CDR2 is FQNNGV.

The CDR3 spells CAVGRAPNGELFF. The CDR3 DNA reads TGCGCCGTCGGGAGGGCGCCTAACGGGGAGCTGTTTTTT. The genes are TRBV4-1 and TRBJ2-2, with 8 bases aligning to TRBD2. The CDR3 contains 13 residues. The germline CDR1 and CDR2 sequences are MGHRA and YSYEKL. The J segment lost 7 bases and the V segment lost 11 bases, leaving 9 bases of the junction unmatched.

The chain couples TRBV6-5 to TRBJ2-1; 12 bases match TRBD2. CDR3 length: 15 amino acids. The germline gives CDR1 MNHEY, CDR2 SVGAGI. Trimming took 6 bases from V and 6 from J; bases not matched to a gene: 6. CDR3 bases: TGTGCCAGCAGGCGACTAGCGGGGGAGGGCAATGAGCAGTTCTTC. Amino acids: CASRRLAGEGNEQFF.

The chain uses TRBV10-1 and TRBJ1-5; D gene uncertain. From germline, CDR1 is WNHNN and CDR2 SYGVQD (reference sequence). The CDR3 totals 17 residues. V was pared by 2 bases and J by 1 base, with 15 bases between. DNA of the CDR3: TGCGCCAGCAGTGAGCCCAAACGACGGGTGAGCAATCAGCCCCAGCATTTT. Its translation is CASSEPKRRVSNQPQHF.

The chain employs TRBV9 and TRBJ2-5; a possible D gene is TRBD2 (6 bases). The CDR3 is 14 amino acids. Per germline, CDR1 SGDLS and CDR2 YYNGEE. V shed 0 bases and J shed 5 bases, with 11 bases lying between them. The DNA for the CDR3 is TGTGCCAGCAGCGTAGTGGGGGGAGAGGAGACCCAGTACTTC. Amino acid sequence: CASSVVGGEETQYF.

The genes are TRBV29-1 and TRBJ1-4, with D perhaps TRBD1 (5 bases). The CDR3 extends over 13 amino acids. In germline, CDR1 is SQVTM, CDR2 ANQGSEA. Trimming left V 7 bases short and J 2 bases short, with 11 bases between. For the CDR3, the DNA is TGCAGCGCCTCAGGGATCACTAATGAAAAACTGTTTTTT. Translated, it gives CSASGITNEKLFF.

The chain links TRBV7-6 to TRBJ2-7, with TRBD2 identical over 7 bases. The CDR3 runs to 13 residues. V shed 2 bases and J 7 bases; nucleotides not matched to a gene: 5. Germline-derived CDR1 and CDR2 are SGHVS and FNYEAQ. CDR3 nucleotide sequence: TGTGCCAGCAGCTTAACATGGGAGGGGGAGCAGTACTTC. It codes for CASSLTWEGEQYF.

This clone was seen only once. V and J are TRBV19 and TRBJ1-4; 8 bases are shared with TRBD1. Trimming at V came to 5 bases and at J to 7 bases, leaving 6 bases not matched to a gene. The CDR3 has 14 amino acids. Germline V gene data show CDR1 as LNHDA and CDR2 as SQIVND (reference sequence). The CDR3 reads CASSPGTGGEKLFF. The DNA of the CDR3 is TGTGCCAGTAGTCCCGGGACAGGCGGTGAAAAACTGTTTTTT.

The CDR3 DNA reads TGTGCCCCCCCCAAGGAAGGTTTGACTAGCGGGGGTGAAGAGACCCAGTACTTC. Protein: CAPPKEGLTSGGEETQYF. The V call is TRBV7-9, the J call TRBJ2-5, with 12 positions matching TRBD2. CDR1 and CDR2 (germline): SEHNR, FQNEAQ (reference sequence). V lost 11 bases to trimming and J lost 3 bases; unmatched junction nucleotides: 19. This CDR3 has 18 residues. The full variable domain, in which reference TRBV7-9 and TRBJ2-5 provide the parts outside the CDR3, is DTGVSQNPRHKITKRGQNVTFRCDPISEHNRLYWYRQTLGQGPEFLTYFQNEAQLEKSRLLSDRFSAERPKGSFSTLEIQRTEQGDSAMYLCAPPKEGLTSGGEETQYFGPGTRLLVL.

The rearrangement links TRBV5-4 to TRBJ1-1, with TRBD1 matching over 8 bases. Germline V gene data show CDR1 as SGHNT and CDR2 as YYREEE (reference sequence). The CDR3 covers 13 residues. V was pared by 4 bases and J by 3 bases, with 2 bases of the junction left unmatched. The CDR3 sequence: CASSVDRDTEAFF. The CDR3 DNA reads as TGTGCCAGCAGCGTGGACAGGGACACTGAAGCTTTCTTT.

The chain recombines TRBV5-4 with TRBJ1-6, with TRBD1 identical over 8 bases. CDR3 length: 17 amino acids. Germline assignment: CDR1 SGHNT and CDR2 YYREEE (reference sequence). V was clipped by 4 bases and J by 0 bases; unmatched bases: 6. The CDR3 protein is CASSSRTGNSYNSPLHF. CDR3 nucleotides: TGTGCCAGCAGCAGTCGGACAGGGAACTCCTATAATTCACCCCTCCACTTT. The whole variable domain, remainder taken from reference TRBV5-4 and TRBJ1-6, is ETGVTQSPTHLIKTRGQQVTLRCSSQSGHNTVSWYQQALGQGPQFIFQYYREEENGRGNFPPRFSGLQFPNYSSELNVNALELDDSALYLCASSSRTGNSYNSPLHFGNGTRLTVT.

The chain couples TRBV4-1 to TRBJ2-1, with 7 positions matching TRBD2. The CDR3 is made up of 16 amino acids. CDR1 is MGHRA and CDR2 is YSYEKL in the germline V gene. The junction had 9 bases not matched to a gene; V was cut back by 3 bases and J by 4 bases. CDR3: CASSHFVRDYYNEQFF. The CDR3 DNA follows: TGCGCCAGCAGCCACTTTGTCCGGGACTATTACAATGAGCAGTTCTTC.

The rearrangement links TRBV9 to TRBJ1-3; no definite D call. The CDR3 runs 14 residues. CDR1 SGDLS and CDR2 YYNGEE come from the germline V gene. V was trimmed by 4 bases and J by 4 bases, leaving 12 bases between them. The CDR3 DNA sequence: TGTGCCAGCAGCCAAGCTTTGAGGGGAAACACCATATATTTT. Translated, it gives CASSQALRGNTIYF.

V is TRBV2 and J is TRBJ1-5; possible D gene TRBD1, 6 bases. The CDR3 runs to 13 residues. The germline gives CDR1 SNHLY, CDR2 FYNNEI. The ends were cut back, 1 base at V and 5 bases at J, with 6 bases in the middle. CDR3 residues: CASSEEGDQPQHF. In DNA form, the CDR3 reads TGTGCCAGCAGTGAAGAGGGGGATCAGCCCCAGCATTTT.

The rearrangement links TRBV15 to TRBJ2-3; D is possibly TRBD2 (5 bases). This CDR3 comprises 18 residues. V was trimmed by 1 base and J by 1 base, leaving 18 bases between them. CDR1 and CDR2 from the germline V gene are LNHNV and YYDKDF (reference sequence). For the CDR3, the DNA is TGTGCCACCAGCAGAGGGCCCGACGAGCCCGGGGGCACAGATACGCAGTATTTT. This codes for CATSRGPDEPGGTDTQYF.

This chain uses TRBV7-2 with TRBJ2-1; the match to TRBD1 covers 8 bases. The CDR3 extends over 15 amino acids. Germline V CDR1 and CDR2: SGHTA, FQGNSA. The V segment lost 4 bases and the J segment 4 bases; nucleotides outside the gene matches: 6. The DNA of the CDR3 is TGTGCCAGCAGCTCCTTCGGACAGGGTTACAATGAGCAGTTCTTC. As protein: CASSSFGQGYNEQFF.

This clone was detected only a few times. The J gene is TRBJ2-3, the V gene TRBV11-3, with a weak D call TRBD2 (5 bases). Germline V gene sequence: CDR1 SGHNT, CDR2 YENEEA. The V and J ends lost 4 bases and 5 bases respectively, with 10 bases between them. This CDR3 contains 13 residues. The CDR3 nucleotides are TGTGCCAGCAGCTCTAGCATTTTAGATACGCAGTATTTT. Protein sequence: CASSSSILDTQYF. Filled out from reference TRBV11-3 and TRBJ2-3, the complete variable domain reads EAGVVQSPRYKIIEKKQPVAFWCNPISGHNTLYWYLQNLGQGPELLIRYENEEAVDDSQLPKDRFSAERLKGVDSTLKIQPAELGDSAVYLCASSSSILDTQYFGPGTRLTVL.

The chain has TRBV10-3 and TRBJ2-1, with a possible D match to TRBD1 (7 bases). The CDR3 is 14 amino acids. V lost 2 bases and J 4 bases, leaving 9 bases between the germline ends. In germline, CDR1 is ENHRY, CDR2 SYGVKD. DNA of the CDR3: TGTGCCATCAGTGAGCAGGGGGGATACAATGAGCAGTTCTTC. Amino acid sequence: CAISEQGGYNEQFF.

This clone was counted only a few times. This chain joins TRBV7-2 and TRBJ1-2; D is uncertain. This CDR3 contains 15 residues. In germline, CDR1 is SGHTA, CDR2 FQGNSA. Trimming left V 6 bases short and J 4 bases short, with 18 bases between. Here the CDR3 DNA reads TGTGCCAGCAGTCGGACTCTGGACCGACGCTATGGCTACACCTTC. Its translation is CASSRTLDRRYGYTF.